This T cell receptor beta chain was obtained from a study of blood T cell repertoires in COVID-19. Study context: Acute and convalescent COVID-19 samples came from the United States, Italy and Spain.

Only in-frame clones appear in the TCRdb table, and some are missing; sequencing was by immunoSEQ multiplex PCR. The data show around 160,000 clones, around 75% seen once. CDR1 KGHSH and CDR2 LQKENI come from the germline V gene. The CDR3 runs 18 residues. After removal of 2 bases from V and 0 bases from J, the junction contained 6 bases not matched to a gene. The V gene is TRBV18, the J gene TRBJ2-2; TRBD2 agrees at 10 bases. What was sequenced was peripheral blood. The sequence was obtained from a woman of 80 years or more with acute or convalescent COVID-19. The CDR3 nucleotides are TGTGCCAGCTCACCATGGGTAGCGGGAGGATCGAACACCGGGGAGCTGTTTTTT. It yields the protein CASSPWVAGGSNTGELFF.